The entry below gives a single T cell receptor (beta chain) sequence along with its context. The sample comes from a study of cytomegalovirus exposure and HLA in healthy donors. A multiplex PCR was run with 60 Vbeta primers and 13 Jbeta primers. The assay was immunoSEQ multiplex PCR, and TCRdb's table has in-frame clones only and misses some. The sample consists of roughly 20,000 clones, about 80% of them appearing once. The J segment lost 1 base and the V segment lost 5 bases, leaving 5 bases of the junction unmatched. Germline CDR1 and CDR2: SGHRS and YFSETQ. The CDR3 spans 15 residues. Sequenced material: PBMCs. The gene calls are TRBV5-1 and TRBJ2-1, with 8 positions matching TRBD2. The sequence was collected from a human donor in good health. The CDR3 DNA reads TGCGCCAGCAGTCCAGCGGGGGTATCCTACAATGAGCAGTTCTTC. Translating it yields CASSPAGVSYNEQFF.